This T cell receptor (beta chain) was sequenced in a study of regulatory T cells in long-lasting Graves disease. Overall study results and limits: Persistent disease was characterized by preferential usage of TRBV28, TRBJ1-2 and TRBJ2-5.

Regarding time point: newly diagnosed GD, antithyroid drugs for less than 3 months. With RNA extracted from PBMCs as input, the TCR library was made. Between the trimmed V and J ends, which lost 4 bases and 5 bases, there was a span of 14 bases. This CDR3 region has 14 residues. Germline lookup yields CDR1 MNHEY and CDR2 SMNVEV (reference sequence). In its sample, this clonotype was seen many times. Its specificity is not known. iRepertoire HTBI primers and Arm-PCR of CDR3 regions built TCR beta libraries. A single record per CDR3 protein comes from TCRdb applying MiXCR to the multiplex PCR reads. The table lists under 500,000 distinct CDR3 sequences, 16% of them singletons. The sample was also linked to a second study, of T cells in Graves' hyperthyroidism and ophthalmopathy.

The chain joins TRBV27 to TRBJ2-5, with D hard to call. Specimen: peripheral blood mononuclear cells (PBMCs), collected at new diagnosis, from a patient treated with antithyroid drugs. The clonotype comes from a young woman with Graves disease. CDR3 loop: CASSWASALETQYF. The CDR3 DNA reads TGTGCCAGCAGTTGGGCCTCAGCTCTTGAGACCCAGTACTTC.